These T cell receptor beta chains were read from a single sample in a study of low-dose radiotherapy and immunotherapy resistance in tumors. Using its own MiXCR run on the reads, TCRdb lists one record per CDR3 protein. The top ten clones hold 6.5% to 8% of a sample with around 60,000 distinct CDR3 sequences, approximately 22% of them seen once. Sequenced material: PBMCs, taken after low-dose radiotherapy plus immunotherapy. Source of these receptors: a male donor with prostate cancer. Both conserved end residues are part of each CDR3. A D gene is named only where the DNA matches it firmly. Where a row states a size, it is once, few, many or the class of an expanded clone; other rows omit it.

cdr3_nt	cdr3_aa	d_call	clone_size	v_call	j_call
TGCAGCGTTGAAAGGGGGCGCATAGAGACCCAGTACTTC	CSVERGRIETQYF	TRBD1	-	TRBV29-1	TRBJ2-5
TGTGCCATCGGACTAGCGGGAGGGCCCCAAGAGACCCAGTACTTC	CAIGLAGGPQETQYF	TRBD2	many	TRBV10-3	TRBJ2-5
TGTGCCAGCAGCCTAGCGACTAGCGGGGCGGGTGGTCGGGAGCTGTTTTTT	CASSLATSGAGGRELFF	TRBD2	many	TRBV5-4	TRBJ2-2
TGTGCCAGCAGCTGGGGTGGGGTCGGGGAGACCCAGTACTTC	CASSWGGVGETQYF	-	-	TRBV13	TRBJ2-5
TGTGCCAGCAGCTCGCCTCGGACTAGCACAGATACGCAGTATTTT	CASSSPRTSTDTQYF	-	many	TRBV7-2	TRBJ2-3
TGCGCCAGCAGCCAACCCAAGACGCCGGTGAACACTGAAGCTTTCTTT	CASSQPKTPVNTEAFF	-	many	TRBV9	TRBJ1-1
TGTGCCAGCAGCCAAGCCTGGAGGGGGAACTCCTACGAGCAGTACTTC	CASSQAWRGNSYEQYF	-	many	TRBV14	TRBJ2-7
TGTGCCATCAGGACTAGCGGGAACGATGAGCAGTTCTTC	CAIRTSGNDEQFF	TRBD2	-	TRBV10-3	TRBJ2-1
TGTGCCTGGATGGGAGGGGATGGGCAGCCCCAGCATTTT	CAWMGGDGQPQHF	-	many	TRBV30	TRBJ1-5
TGTGCCAGCAGATGGGTCAGGGATTACTTTCCCCTTAACTATGGCTACACCTTC	CASRWVRDYFPLNYGYTF	-	many	TRBV25-1	TRBJ1-2
TGTGCCAGCAGTGACTCGACAGGACTAGCGGAGCGGCAGTTCTTC	CASSDSTGLAERQFF	TRBD2	-	TRBV6-4	TRBJ2-1
TGTGCCAGCTCACCACCGACGGGCGGCGGGGTTCGGGAGACCCAGTACTTC	CASSPPTGGGVRETQYF	-	many	TRBV18	TRBJ2-5
TGTGCCACCAGCAGGCGGGTCTCCTACGAGCAGTACTTC	CATSRRVSYEQYF	-	many	TRBV15	TRBJ2-7
TGTGCCAGCAGCACCCGGACTAGCGGGGGGGCCTACGAGCAGTACTTC	CASSTRTSGGAYEQYF	TRBD2	-	TRBV7-2	TRBJ2-7
TGCGCCTGCAGCTTATCGGCCGCGTCAGCGGGGGCCACAGTTACGCAGTATTTC	CACSLSAASAGATVTQYF	TRBD2	-	TRBV4-3	TRBJ2-3
TGTGCCAGCAGTTTAACGGAGAACACCGGGGAGCTGTTTTTT	CASSLTENTGELFF	-	many	TRBV12-3/TRBV12-4	TRBJ2-2
TGTGCCACCAGCAGAGTTACACAAGTTAACTATGGCTACACCTTC	CATSRVTQVNYGYTF	-	few	TRBV15	TRBJ1-2